This T cell receptor beta chain was identified in a study of cytomegalovirus exposure and HLA in healthy donors. Findings and limits, study-wide: Reportedly, cytomegalovirus status was diagnosed with high sensitivity and specificity. The study recorded fewer than 200 TCR beta chains that were cytomegalovirus-associated. What was likely a sequencing artifact was a cluster of highly shared sequence variants. In a later analysis, specific HLA alleles were associated with over 15,000 TCR beta sequences at a 0.05 false discovery rate.

The ends lost 3 bases at V and 0 bases at J; junction bases unmatched: 3. CDR1 and CDR2 (germline): SGHNT, YYREEE (reference sequence). This CDR3 is 17 amino acids long. Vbeta (60) and Jbeta (13) primers were used in the PCR. TCRdb keeps only in-frame clones here, not all; method: immunoSEQ multiplex PCR. Among 150,000 to 200,000 clones, approximately 80% were seen once, and the ten largest hold over 1.5%. With regard to this clone: As yet, its antigen is unknown.

This receptor was taken from a young woman in good health and CMV-seronegative. The gene calls are TRBV5-4 and TRBJ2-3; 14 nucleotides line up with TRBD2. Sequenced material: PBMCs. The CDR3 protein is CASSSGLAGVSTDTQYF. DNA of the CDR3: TGTGCCAGCAGCTCGGGACTAGCGGGAGTAAGCACAGATACGCAGTATTTT. Complete variable domain (other parts from reference TRBV5-4 and TRBJ2-3): ETGVTQSPTHLIKTRGQQVTLRCSSQSGHNTVSWYQQALGQGPQFIFQYYREEENGRGNFPPRFSGLQFPNYSSELNVNALELDDSALYLCASSSGLAGVSTDTQYFGPGTRLTVL.